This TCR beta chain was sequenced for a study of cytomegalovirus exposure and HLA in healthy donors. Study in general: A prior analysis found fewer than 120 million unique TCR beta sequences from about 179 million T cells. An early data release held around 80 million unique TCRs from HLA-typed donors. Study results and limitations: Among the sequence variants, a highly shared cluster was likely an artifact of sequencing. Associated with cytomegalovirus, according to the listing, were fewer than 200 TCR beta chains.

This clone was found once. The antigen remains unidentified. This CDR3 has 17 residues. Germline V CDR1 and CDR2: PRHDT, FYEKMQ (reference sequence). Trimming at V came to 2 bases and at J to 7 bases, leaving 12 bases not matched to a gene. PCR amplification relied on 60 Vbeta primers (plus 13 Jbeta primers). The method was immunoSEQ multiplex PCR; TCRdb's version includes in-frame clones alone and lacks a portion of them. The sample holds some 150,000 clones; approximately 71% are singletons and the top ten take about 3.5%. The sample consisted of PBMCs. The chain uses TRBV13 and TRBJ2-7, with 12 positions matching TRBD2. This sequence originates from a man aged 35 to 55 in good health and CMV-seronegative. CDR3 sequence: CASSLLTSGGPTGEQYF. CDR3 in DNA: TGTGCCAGCAGCTTACTGACTAGCGGGGGCCCGACGGGGGAGCAGTACTTC.